This entry lists 20 T cell receptor beta chains sequenced from one sample in a study of T cells after yellow fever vaccination. TCRdb independently ran MiXCR on the 5' RACE reads; one entry per CDR3 protein. Found here are 400,000 to 450,000 distinct CDR3 sequences, 18% of them singletons; the top ten hold 15% to 20%. The sample in question was PBMCs, obtained before the yellow fever booster vaccination. These TCRs come from a man aged 18 to 30 who received the YFV17D yellow fever vaccine.

V usage is TRBV4-3 and J usage is TRBJ1-2; D uncertain. The CDR3 length is 14 residues. Germline V CDR1 and CDR2: LGHNA, YSLEER. V was cut by 0 bases and J by 4 bases, with 9 bases left in between. The CDR3 reads CASSQESETYGYTF. The CDR3 bases are TGCGCCAGCAGCCAAGAGTCCGAAACCTATGGCTACACCTTC.

The chain uses TRBV20-1 and TRBJ2-7; 7 nucleotides match TRBD2. CDR3 size: 13 residues. Per the germline V gene, CDR1 is DFQATT and CDR2 is SNEGSKA (reference sequence). The trim removed 5 bases at V and 2 bases at J, leaving 6 bases unmatched. CDR3 amino acids: CSAPGGTAYEQYF. The CDR3 DNA is TGCAGTGCTCCCGGGGGGACCGCCTACGAGCAGTACTTC.

The chain links TRBV24-1 to TRBJ1-1; 7 bases map to TRBD1. CDR1 and CDR2 from the germline V gene are KGHDR and SFDVKD. The CDR3 consists of 15 residues. J gave up 4 bases and V 4 bases, and 8 bases lay outside the gene matches. As DNA, the CDR3 is TGTGCCACCAGTGACCCCGACAGGGTGGGCACTGAAGCTTTCTTT. This gives the protein CATSDPDRVGTEAFF.

This clonotype was observed once. The chain joins TRBV3-1 to TRBJ2-3, with TRBD2 matching 8 bases. This CDR3 comprises 16 residues. Losses at the gene ends were 1 base for V and 2 bases for J; bases not matched to a gene: 5. Germline V gene sequence: CDR1 LGHDT, CDR2 YNNKEL (reference sequence). For the CDR3, the DNA is TGTGCCAGCAGCCAAGGGAAGCGGGGGTCCACAGATACGCAGTATTTT. It specifies CASSQGKRGSTDTQYF.

In its sample, this clonotype was seen a few times. The chain couples TRBV20-1 to TRBJ1-2; 7 nucleotides match TRBD1. CDR3 length equals 12 residues. CDR1 is DFQATT and CDR2 is SNEGSKA in the germline V gene (reference sequence). The J segment lost 5 bases and the V segment lost 6 bases, leaving 6 bases of the junction unmatched. This chain's CDR3 is CSAPTGSYGYTF. The CDR3 DNA reads TGCAGTGCCCCGACAGGGAGTTATGGCTACACCTTC.

This clonotype occurred a few times. This chain joins TRBV13 and TRBJ2-7, with no clear D. CDR1 and CDR2 from the germline V gene are PRHDT and FYEKMQ (reference sequence). This CDR3 comprises 12 residues. The V end lost 5 bases, the J end lost 7 bases, and 12 bases lay between the germline ends. The chain's CDR3 is CASSLGNLEQYV. The CDR3 DNA reads as TGTGCCAGCAGCCTTGGGAATCTAGAGCAGTACGTC.

This clonotype appeared a few times. The CDR3 DNA sequence: TGTGCCAGCAGCCTAAGCCAGATCACAGATACGCAGTATTTT. Translated: CASSLSQITDTQYF. The chain recombines TRBV12-3 or TRBV12-4 with TRBJ2-3; D remains ambiguous. The V gene lost 6 bases and the J gene lost 2 bases, with 12 bases spanning the gap. This CDR3 is built from 14 residues.

The chain links TRBV7-9 to TRBJ2-1; TRBD2 matches at 9 bases. CDR1 is SEHNR and CDR2 is FQNEAQ in the germline V gene (reference sequence). The CDR3 has 13 amino acids. V shed 1 base, J shed 9 bases, and the junction held 1 base outside the gene matches. CDR3 DNA: TGTGCCAGCAGCTTAGTAGCGGGGGTTGAGCAGTTCTTC. It is translated as CASSLVAGVEQFF.

This chain links TRBV6-5 with TRBJ1-2; D might be TRBD1 (5 bases). There are 14 residues in the CDR3. V lost 0 bases to trimming and J lost 4 bases, with 9 bases between them. CDR1 and CDR2 from the germline V gene are MNHEY and SVGAGI. DNA for the CDR3: TGTGCCAGCAGTTACTCTGTCAGGGCCTATGGCTACACCTTC. This codes for CASSYSVRAYGYTF.

In this sample, this clonotype turned up a few times. The chain links TRBV4-2 to TRBJ2-6; 9 bases fit TRBD1. Germline V gene data show CDR1 as LGHNA and CDR2 as YNFKEQ. V trimming: 1 base; J trimming: 0 bases; junction bases outside the gene matches: 4. The CDR3 has 18 amino acids. CDR3: CASSQGGTGSSGANVLTF. As DNA, the CDR3 is TGTGCCAGCAGCCAAGGCGGGACAGGGAGCTCTGGGGCCAACGTCCTGACTTTC.

The chain has TRBV7-2 and TRBJ2-2; no definite D call. V gave up 5 bases and J gave up 7 bases, with 11 bases separating them. There are 13 residues in the CDR3. Germline assignment: CDR1 SGHTA and CDR2 FQGNSA. The CDR3 nucleotides are TGTGCCAGCAGCCCCTTAGTCGGCGGGGAGCTGTTTTTT. Encoded protein: CASSPLVGGELFF. Full variable domain (outside the CDR3, taken from reference TRBV7-2 and TRBJ2-2): GAGVSQSPSNKVTEKGKDVELRCDPISGHTALYWYRQSLGQGLEFLIYFQGNSAPDKSGLPSDRFSAERTGGSVSTLTIQRTQQEDSAVYLCASSPLVGGELFFGEGSRLTVL.

The chain recombines TRBV4-1 with TRBJ2-1; 14 nucleotides line up with TRBD2. CDR3 size: 20 residues. Looked up from germline, CDR1 is MGHRA and CDR2 is YSYEKL. V lost 0 bases, J lost 0 bases, and 7 bases stayed unmatched. CDR3 in amino acids: CASSQDPGLAGASSYNEQFF. CDR3 nucleotides: TGCGCCAGCAGCCAAGACCCGGGACTAGCGGGGGCCAGCTCCTACAATGAGCAGTTCTTC.

This clonotype has only a few counts. The rearrangement uses TRBV7-9 and TRBJ1-2; no definite D call. This CDR3 has 13 residues. Trimming took off 2 bases at V and 8 bases at J, with 12 bases between the two ends. CDR1 and CDR2 (germline): SEHNR, FQNEAQ (reference sequence). CDR3 in amino acids: CASSLRQDGGYTF. CDR3 DNA sequence: TGTGCCAGCAGCTTAAGGCAGGATGGCGGCTACACCTTC.

The chain couples TRBV9 to TRBJ2-2; 14 bases are a match to TRBD2. The CDR3 spans 16 residues. Germline values: CDR1 SGDLS, CDR2 YYNGEE. The V segment lost 4 bases and the J segment 6 bases; nucleotides outside the gene matches: 5. CDR3 nucleotide sequence: TGTGCCAGCAGCACTTTGGGACTAGCGGGGGCCGGGGAGCTGTTTTTT. It encodes CASSTLGLAGAGELFF.

This clonotype turned up a few times. The CDR3 is CASSPQGIEAFF. CDR3 DNA: TGTGCCAGCAGTCCGCAGGGGATTGAAGCTTTCTTT. The chain couples TRBV6-2 or TRBV6-3 to TRBJ1-1, with D maybe TRBD1 (6 bases). The CDR3 contains 12 residues. Germline V gives CDR1 MNHEY, CDR2 SVGEGT. The ends were cut back, 5 bases at V and 7 bases at J, with 11 bases in the middle.

Here the CDR3 reads CASSTARGWETQYF. The CDR3 DNA reads as TGTGCCAGCAGCACCGCTAGAGGGTGGGAGACCCAGTACTTC. V is TRBV11-2 and J is TRBJ2-5; D is possibly TRBD2 (5 bases). The V end lost 5 bases, the J end lost 5 bases, and 15 bases lay between the germline ends. The CDR3 sequence is 14 residues long. Germline lookup yields CDR1 SGHAT and CDR2 FQNNGV.

The sample holds a few counts of this clonotype. This chain joins TRBV2 and TRBJ2-7; D uncertain. CDR1 is SNHLY and CDR2 is FYNNEI in the germline V gene. The CDR3 contains 12 residues. V lost 6 bases and J lost 2, with 8 bases in between. The CDR3 reads CASSFDTYEQYV. DNA for the CDR3: TGTGCCAGCAGCTTCGACACCTACGAGCAGTACGTC.

The genes are TRBV4-3 and TRBJ2-3; 14 nucleotides agree with TRBD2. This CDR3 is 19 amino acids long. Germline V gives CDR1 LGHNA, CDR2 YSLEER. V lost 3 bases to trimming and J lost 0 bases; unmatched junction nucleotides: 8. Here the CDR3 reads CASSHRTGLAGESTDTQYF. Written as DNA, the CDR3 is TGCGCCAGCAGCCACCGCACGGGACTAGCGGGGGAAAGCACAGATACGCAGTATTTT.

This clonotype was seen a few times. V gene TRBV19 combines with J gene TRBJ1-1; the D gene is possibly TRBD1 (5 bases). This CDR3 contains 14 residues. Between the trimmed V and J ends, which lost 1 base and 9 bases, there was a span of 15 bases. The germline CDR1 and CDR2 sequences are LNHDA and SQIVND (reference sequence). The CDR3 nucleotides are TGTGCCAGTAGTATAGCGAGGGATGGGGGAAAAGCTTTCTTT. Translating gives CASSIARDGGKAFF.

The chain links TRBV7-3 to TRBJ2-1; the D gene is possibly TRBD2 (7 bases). The V and J ends lost 5 bases and 5 bases respectively, with 22 bases between them. Germline CDR1 reads SGHTA; CDR2 reads FQGTGA. The CDR3 contains 17 residues. Here the CDR3 reads CASSPGAGGGYDNEQFF. CDR3 DNA sequence: TGTGCCAGCAGCCCCGGGGCGGGCGGGGGCTACGACAATGAGCAGTTCTTC.